This section outlines one T cell receptor beta chain sequence together with its context. Its antigen has not been determined. No much larger clone is present one base from it, and per-base qualities are unavailable. The record originates from a study of blood T cell repertoires in COVID-19 (dated by TCRdb to the early 2020s). A note on the overall study: Samples covering the acute and convalescent phases of COVID-19 were provided by collaborators in the United States, Italy and Spain. Where available, HLA class I and class II types were taken from metadata supplied by the sample provider and were not determined by assay-based typing. The prospective study material was composed of cDNA or gDNA derived from T cells, B-cell-depleted T cells, or PBMCs. A de-identified subject ID, COVID-19 status, age in years and sex were almost always included in the sample metadata. Samples came from the ongoing ImmuneRACE study (first 160 participants) plus 1,254 subjects from 6 global collaborators. The repertoires were made available in a free public database intended to serve as a resource for research on the immune response to SARS-CoV-2. Deeply sampled blood TCRbeta repertoires from subjects exposed to, actively infected with, or recovered from COVID-19 were included in the dataset.

Overall results and qualifications from the work: The quantity of clinical and demographic metadata differed by source and by participant and was supplied without curation.

TCRbeta CDR3 regions were amplified from genomic DNA using the immunoSEQ Assay, a bias-controlled multiplex PCR. In the source study's methods: Nucleated cell counts per sample were estimated from amplification of reference gene primers within the assay. Sequence reads were collapsed and filtered to measure the absolute abundance of every unique TCRbeta CDR3 rearrangement. For each sample, productive Simpson clonality was calculated as the square root of Simpson's diversity index across productive rearrangements. TCRdb took over this immuneACCESS table, retaining in-frame rearrangements with V and J assigned. Such tables are incomplete; in checked studies, under half of the missing clones stem from an unresolved V gene, and the remainder is unexplained. V, J and clone size were drawn from that table, and D and trimming were deduced from the DNA. This sample holds about 160,000 clones; around 93% were observed only once. 4.5% to 5% of the sample belongs to the ten largest clones.

One collaborating source in Seattle enrolled patients while the patients were actively infected and followed the patients over time throughout the course of disease. Each collaborating institution followed its own protocols to collect whole blood in K2EDTA tubes. Collaborator samples were shipped for TCRbeta analysis as frozen whole blood, isolated PBMCs, or DNA extracted from either sample type. Measured from the cysteine to the phenylalanine, the CDR3 is 13 residues long. Left in the record is the CDR3 DNA by itself, 39 bases read in frame from the first base. The germline V gene provides CDR1 SGHDT and CDR2 YYEEEE. V is clipped by 2 bases and J by 4 bases, and the sequence between their germline boundaries is 7 bases long.

The specimen sequenced was peripheral blood. Here the chain combines TRBV5-6 and TRBJ1-5; a tentative D match to TRBD1 spans 6 bases. This TCR came from a young man with COVID-19, enrolled during active disease. Here the CDR3 is given as CASSFDRNQPQHF. Here is the DNA: TGTGCCAGCAGCTTTGACAGGAATCAGCCCCAGCATTTT.